The clone carrying this T cell receptor (beta chain) was seen a few times. Antigen specificity is unknown. Trimming left V 1 base short and J 9 bases short, with 16 bases between. Germline CDR1 reads MNHNS; CDR2 reads SASEGT. This CDR3 is 15 amino acids long. This sample is drawn from a study of blood T cells in healthy people across ages. General study results and limits: Roughly linearly, TCR beta diversity per million T cells fell as age increased.

Together with a sample-barcoded 5' primer, a J-beta primer mix was included in a second PCR lasting roughly 6 to 12 cycles. A tag from a template-switch adaptor with 12 random nucleotides marked each cDNA molecule. One entry per CDR3 protein results from TCRdb running MiXCR on the 5' RACE reads. Among fewer than 2 million distinct CDR3 sequences, about 39% were seen once, and the ten largest hold roughly 23%. The source material was blood. The chain employs TRBV6-1 and TRBJ1-5; D is uncertain. The sequence was collected from a human donor in good health. The CDR3 loop reads CASSEGYRRPRPQHF. The CDR3 DNA reads as TGTGCCAGCAGTGAAGGCTATCGCCGGCCTCGGCCCCAGCATTTT.